What follows describes a single T cell receptor (beta chain). Antigen specificity is unknown. The junction departs from the called germline gene at one end, perhaps through a read error. CDR3 length: 16 amino acids. Germline assignment: CDR1 MNHEY and CDR2 SVGAGI. This entry comes from a study of T cell responses to AZD1222 COVID-19 vaccine. Regarding the study as a whole: In a largely white British group with more females than males, clonal diversity was possibly underestimated.

Clones were sequenced by immunoSEQ multiplex PCR, and TCRdb holds only the in-frame ones, with some missing. The data contain under 150,000 clones, about 82% of them singletons. V usage is TRBV6-5 and J usage is TRBJ1-6; D not certain. This specimen consisted of peripheral blood, obtained 28 days after the second dose of the MenACWY control vaccine. The source of this sequence is an adult who received the MenACWY meningococcal vaccine as a control. The CDR3 bases are TGTGCCAGCAGCTACTGGACGCGTACCTATAATTCACCCCTCCACTTT. Translation gives CASSYWTRTYNSPLHF.